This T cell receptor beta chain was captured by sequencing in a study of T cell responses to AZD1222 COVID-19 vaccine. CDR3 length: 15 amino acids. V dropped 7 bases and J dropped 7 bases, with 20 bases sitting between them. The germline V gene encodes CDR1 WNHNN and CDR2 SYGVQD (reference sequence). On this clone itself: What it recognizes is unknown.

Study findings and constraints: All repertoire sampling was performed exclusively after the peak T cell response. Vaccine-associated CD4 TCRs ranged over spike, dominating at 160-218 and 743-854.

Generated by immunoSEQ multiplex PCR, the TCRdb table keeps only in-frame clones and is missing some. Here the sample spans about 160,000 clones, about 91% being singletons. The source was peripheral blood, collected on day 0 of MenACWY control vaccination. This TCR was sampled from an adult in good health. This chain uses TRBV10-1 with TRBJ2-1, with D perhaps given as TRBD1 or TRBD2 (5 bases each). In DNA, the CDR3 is TGCGCCAGCATGAGGGGTTGGGCCTTGGGGAATGAGCAGTTCTTC. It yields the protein CASMRGWALGNEQFF.